This entry is about one T cell receptor beta chain. Its antigen is not yet known. Germline is not matched at one junction end, which may reflect a read error. This entry is derived from a study of T cell repertoires in cytomegalovirus infection (dated by TCRdb to between 2018 and 2021). Some background on the complete study: The HLA type of each donor mattered for the analysis, because public TCR beta signatures pointed to carriage of CMV infection along with the matching HLA type. General findings and caveats noted by the study authors: In both this cohort and an independent approximately 400-donor cohort, the cumulative frequency of public TCR beta family members distinguished carriers of CMV infection plus the relevant HLA type. The ex vivo response was dominated by HLA-C-restricted CMV-specific TCR beta clonotypes, and the single most frequent clonotype in two of eight donors was supplied by these HLA-C-restricted clonotypes.

CDR1 and CDR2 were assigned from the germline V gene as WSHSY and SAAADI. The CDR3, from cysteine to phenylalanine, totals 13 residues. Just CDR3 DNA is preserved here, 39 bases in frame from base 1. Instrument used: Illumina HiSeq 1500. Starting from the raw public reads, TCRdb applied fastp trimming at Q25, assembled clones with MiXCR and retained in-frame beta chains. Each CDR3 protein gets just one entry, which takes the most common genes and DNA from the rows behind it. The sample records approximately 700,000 distinct CDR3 sequences, roughly a third of which are singletons. The ten top clones hold around 3% of the sample.

The rearranged segments are TRBV10-2 and TRBJ2-1; no D segment can be confidently identified. Specimen: PBMCs. This TCR was recovered from a human donor in good health (CMV status not recorded). Some clones in this sample may be carry-over from other donors' samples. The DNA is TGCGCCAGAAGTGAGTCAAGGGTTGTTGAGCAGTTCTTC. The resulting protein is CARSESRVVEQFF.